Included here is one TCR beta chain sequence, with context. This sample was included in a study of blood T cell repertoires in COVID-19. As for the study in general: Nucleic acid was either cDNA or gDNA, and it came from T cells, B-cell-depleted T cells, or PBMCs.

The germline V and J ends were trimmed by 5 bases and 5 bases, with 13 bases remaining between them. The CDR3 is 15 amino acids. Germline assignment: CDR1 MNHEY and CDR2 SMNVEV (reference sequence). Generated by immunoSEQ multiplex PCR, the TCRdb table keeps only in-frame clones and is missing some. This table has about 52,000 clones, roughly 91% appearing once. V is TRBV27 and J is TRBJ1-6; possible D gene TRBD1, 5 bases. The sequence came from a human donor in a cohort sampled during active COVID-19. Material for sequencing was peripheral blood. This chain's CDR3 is CASSPDPRDNSPLHF. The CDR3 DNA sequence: TGTGCCAGCAGTCCGGACCCCAGGGATAATTCACCCCTCCACTTT.